The table lists the clone carrying this TCR beta chain with many counts. In TCRdb, the 5' RACE reads were re-called with MiXCR into one record per CDR3 protein. The sample consists of 95,000 to 100,000 distinct CDR3 sequences, 9.5% to 11% of them appearing once. Germline V CDR1 and CDR2: LGHNA, YNFKEQ. This CDR3 is 13 amino acids long. V was cut by 0 bases and J by 7 bases, with 9 bases left in between. The data derive from a study of early T cells in non-severe SARS-CoV-2 infection. This receptor was identified in an adult who was a healthcare worker with PCR-confirmed SARS-CoV-2 infection or an uninfected control (not recorded which). J is TRBJ1-1 and V is TRBV4-2; D is unclear. Material for sequencing was whole blood. CDR3 sequence: CASSQDLGREAFF. CDR3 in DNA: TGTGCCAGCAGCCAAGATCTAGGGCGTGAAGCTTTCTTT.